The 19 T cell receptor beta chains given below trace back to one sample, sequenced in a study of regulatory T cells in long-lasting Graves disease. Assembly of TCR beta libraries relied on iRepertoire HTBI primers together with Arm-PCR of CDR3 regions. TCRdb used MiXCR to reprocess the multiplex PCR reads, holding one entry per CDR3 protein. The table shows about 400,000 distinct CDR3 sequences, with under 25% occurring only once. Time point indicated: persistent/refractory GD, antithyroid drugs over 5 years with positive TRAb. The TCR library was prepared using RNA isolated from PBMCs. The material was peripheral blood mononuclear cells (PBMCs), obtained when the disease was refractory, from a patient treated with antithyroid drugs. Receptors were obtained from a female donor with Graves disease.

The chain recombines TRBV28 with TRBJ2-3; 10 bases line up with TRBD2. The germline V gene encodes CDR1 MDHEN and CDR2 SYDVKM. The ends lost 2 bases at V and 0 bases at J; junction bases unmatched: 2. The CDR3 has 16 amino acids. CDR3 protein: CASSLVAGGSTDTQYF. The DNA for the CDR3 is TGTGCCAGCAGTTTAGTAGCGGGAGGTAGCACAGATACGCAGTATTTT.

The gene calls are TRBV6-9 and TRBJ2-1; D remains ambiguous. This CDR3 contains 14 residues. V shed 3 bases and J shed 5 bases, with 11 bases lying between them. Germline V lookup: CDR1 MNHGY, CDR2 SVAAGI. The CDR3 region is CASSYSSGHNEQFF. CDR3 nucleotide sequence: TGTGCCAGCAGTTACAGTTCGGGCCACAATGAGCAGTTCTTC.

In this sample, this clonotype turned up many times. This chain uses TRBV20-1 with TRBJ1-2, with a possible D match to TRBD1 (5 bases). The germline V gene encodes CDR1 DFQATT and CDR2 SNEGSKA (reference sequence). This CDR3 is 13 amino acids long. V lost 2 bases to trimming and J lost 8 bases, with 15 bases between them. The chain's CDR3 is CSARLAGGGGYTF. CDR3 in DNA: TGCAGTGCTAGATTGGCGGGGGGAGGCGGCTACACCTTC.

This clonotype was seen at least ten times. The J gene is TRBJ2-5, the V gene TRBV27; TRBD1 might be the D (6 bases). Trimming took 8 bases from V and 4 from J, leaving 17 bases between them. Germline values: CDR1 MNHEY, CDR2 SMNVEV (reference sequence). The CDR3 sequence is 14 residues long. CDR3 loop: CASRREQGSETQYF. The CDR3 DNA sequence: TGTGCCAGCCGTAGAGAACAGGGTTCAGAGACCCAGTACTTC.

This clonotype was detected only a few times. The chain links TRBV18 to TRBJ2-6, with TRBD1 matching 8 bases. The trim removed 6 bases at V and 0 bases at J, leaving 4 bases unmatched. The CDR3 is 16 amino acids. CDR1 and CDR2 (germline): KGHSH, LQKENI. The CDR3 here is CASSTGAPSGANVLTF. The CDR3 region has the DNA TGTGCCAGCTCGACAGGGGCCCCCTCTGGGGCCAACGTCCTGACTTTC.

This clonotype was recorded at least ten times. The chain employs TRBV7-2 and TRBJ1-2; D uncertain. The CDR3 contains 15 residues. CDR1 is SGHTA, CDR2 FQGNSA, per germline. The V gene lost 2 bases and the J gene lost 0 bases, with 10 bases spanning the gap. The CDR3, as DNA: TGTGCCAGCAGCTTAATAAGCCGGGCTAACTATGGCTACACCTTC. It is translated as CASSLISRANYGYTF.

A word on this clonotype: A far larger clone is one nucleotide away, so this likely arose from a read error. The chain combines TRBV7-2 with TRBJ1-2; 7 nucleotides line up with TRBD1. This CDR3 is 15 amino acids long. J was trimmed by 4 bases and V by 5 bases; bases with no gene match: 10. The germline CDR1 and CDR2 sequences are SGHTA and FQGNSA. CDR3 DNA sequence: TGTGCCAGCAGCCCCTCGACAGGGAGAAGCTATGGCTACACCTTC. Translation: CASSPSTGRSYGYTF.

This clonotype has a count of ten or more. The CDR3 DNA reads as TGTGCCAGCAGCTTAGGAACCCACAGGGGGGCTTTCTTT. As protein: CASSLGTHRGAFF. The chain carries TRBV11-2 and TRBJ1-1, with 8 bases matching TRBD1. Germline CDR1 SGHAT, CDR2 FQNNGV. The CDR3 has 13 amino acids. V gave up 1 base and J gave up 11 bases; unmatched junction bases: 6.

In this sample, this clonotype turned up many times. The rearrangement links TRBV28 to TRBJ2-7; 12 bases are shared with TRBD2. Per germline, CDR1 MDHEN and CDR2 SYDVKM. The CDR3 contains 17 residues. V was clipped by 5 bases and J by 5 bases; unmatched bases: 13. CDR3 sequence: CASSGLAGGPATHEQYF. CDR3 bases: TGTGCCAGCAGTGGCCTAGCGGGAGGGCCTGCTACCCACGAGCAGTACTTC.

J is TRBJ1-2 and V is TRBV24-1; D is ambiguous. V was shortened by 4 bases and J by 2 bases, with 4 bases between the two germline ends. From germline, CDR1 is KGHDR and CDR2 SFDVKD. The CDR3 consists of 12 residues. The CDR3: CATSEMNYGYTF. As DNA, the CDR3 is TGTGCCACCAGTGAGATGAACTATGGCTACACCTTC.

Many counts were recorded for this clonotype. V gene TRBV28 combines with J gene TRBJ2-7; 11 bases are shared with TRBD1. Germline values: CDR1 MDHEN, CDR2 SYDVKM. V was clipped by 5 bases and J by 5 bases; unmatched bases: 8. This CDR3 is built from 15 residues. CDR3 in amino acids: CASSLGDRGFNEQYF. The CDR3 nucleotides are TGTGCCAGCAGTCTAGGGGACAGGGGGTTTAACGAGCAGTACTTC. Full variable domain (remainder filled in from reference TRBV28 and TRBJ2-7): DVKVTQSSRYLVKRTGEKVFLECVQDMDHENMFWYRQDPGLGLRLIYFSYDVKMKEKGDIPEGYSVSREKKERFSLILESASTNQTSMYLCASSLGDRGFNEQYFGPGTRLTVT.

This clonotype came up a few times. This sequence joins TRBV12-5 and TRBJ2-7; 7 bases line up with TRBD2. The V gene's germline CDR1 is LGHNT and CDR2 FRNRAP. The V gene end was trimmed by 8 bases and the J gene end by 4 bases; junction bases not matched to a gene: 11. This CDR3 spans 14 amino acids. The CDR3 reads CASWGGRAGYEQYF. The CDR3 nucleotides are TGTGCTAGTTGGGGGGGGAGGGCCGGTTACGAGCAGTACTTC. The full variable domain, completed using reference TRBV12-5 and TRBJ2-7, is DARVTQTPRHKVTEMGQEVTMRCQPILGHNTVFWYRQTMMQGLELLAYFRNRAPLDDSGMPKDRFSAEMPDATLATLKIQPSEPRDSAVYFCASWGGRAGYEQYFGPGTRLTVT.

There are a few counts of this clonotype. V is TRBV4-3 and J is TRBJ2-7, with 9 bases aligning to TRBD1. Trimming cost V 0 bases and J 5 bases; bases outside gene matches: 5. CDR3 length: 15 residues. The germline CDR1 and CDR2 sequences are LGHNA and YSLEER. DNA of the CDR3: TGCGCCAGCAGCCAAGAGAGGACAGGGGTCCACGAGCAGTACTTC. This codes for CASSQERTGVHEQYF.

V usage is TRBV9 and J usage is TRBJ2-2; TRBD1 matches 9 bases. Germline CDR1 is SGDLS and CDR2 is YYNGEE. V dropped 4 bases and J dropped 5; count of bases not matched to a gene: 9. The CDR3 runs to 16 residues. CDR3 nucleotides: TGTGCCAGCAGCCCCCCCGGGACAGGGCGAACCGGGGAGCTGTTTTTT. As protein: CASSPPGTGRTGELFF.

The chain combines TRBV15 with TRBJ1-6; perhaps TRBD1 as D (5 bases). The CDR3 has 15 amino acids. From germline, CDR1 is LNHNV and CDR2 YYDKDF (reference sequence). Trimming removed 0 bases from V and 9 bases from J, with 12 bases in between. CDR3 sequence (DNA): TGTGCCACCAGCAGAGATCTTACCGGGGGTTCACCCCTCCACTTT. Protein: CATSRDLTGGSPLHF.

The chain has TRBV5-6 and TRBJ2-7; no firm D call. V lost 3 bases and J 9 bases, leaving 13 bases between the germline ends. Germline V CDR1 and CDR2: SGHDT, YYEEEE. The length of the CDR3 is 12 residues. CDR3 in amino acids: CASSSPGSGQYF. CDR3 DNA: TGTGCCAGCAGCTCCCCGGGTAGTGGGCAGTACTTC.

The rearrangement uses TRBV29-1 and TRBJ2-5, with D perhaps assigned TRBD1 or TRBD2 (5 bases each). V was cut by 5 bases and J by 5 bases, with 15 bases left in between. CDR1 and CDR2 from the germline V gene are SQVTM and ANQGSEA. CDR3 size: 13 residues. The CDR3 here is CSVFRESGETQYF. The CDR3 DNA reads TGCAGCGTTTTCAGGGAGTCAGGGGAGACCCAGTACTTC.

In nucleotides, the CDR3 is TGTGCCAGCAGTTACGGGGGCGCGGGTAATTCACCCCTCCACTTT. It encodes CASSYGGAGNSPLHF. The rearrangement uses TRBV6-2 or TRBV6-3 and TRBJ1-6; D might be TRBD1 (6 bases). Trimming removed 2 bases from V and 6 bases from J, with 11 bases in between. CDR3 length equals 15 residues. Looked up from germline, CDR1 is MNHEY and CDR2 is SVGEGT.

This clonotype was seen at least ten times. The chain carries TRBV7-3 and TRBJ1-1, with unresolved D. Germline values: CDR1 SGHTA, CDR2 FQGTGA. Trimming took 0 bases from V and 5 from J, leaving 10 bases between them. The CDR3 loop spans 14 amino acids. CDR3 in DNA: TGTGCCAGCAGCTTAACTGGAGGGAATACTGAAGCTTTCTTT. Amino acids: CASSLTGGNTEAFF. Variable domain in full (rest from reference TRBV7-3 and TRBJ1-1): GAGVSQTPSNKVTEKGKYVELRCDPISGHTALYWYRQSLGQGPEFLIYFQGTGAADDSGLPNDRFFAVRPEGSVSTLKIQRTERGDSAVYLCASSLTGGNTEAFFGQGTRLTVV.